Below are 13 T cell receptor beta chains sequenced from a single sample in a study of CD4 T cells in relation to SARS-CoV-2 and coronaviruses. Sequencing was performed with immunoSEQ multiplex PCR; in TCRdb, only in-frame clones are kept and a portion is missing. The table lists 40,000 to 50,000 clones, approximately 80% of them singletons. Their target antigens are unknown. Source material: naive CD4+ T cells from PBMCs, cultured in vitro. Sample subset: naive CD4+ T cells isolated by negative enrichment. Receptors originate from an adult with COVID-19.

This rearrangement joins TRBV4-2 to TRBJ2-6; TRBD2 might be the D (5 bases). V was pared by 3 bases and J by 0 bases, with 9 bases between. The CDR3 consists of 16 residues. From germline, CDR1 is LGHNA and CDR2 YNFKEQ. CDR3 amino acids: CASSQDGDSGANVLTF. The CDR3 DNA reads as TGTGCCAGCAGCCAGGACGGGGACTCTGGGGCCAACGTCCTGACTTTC.

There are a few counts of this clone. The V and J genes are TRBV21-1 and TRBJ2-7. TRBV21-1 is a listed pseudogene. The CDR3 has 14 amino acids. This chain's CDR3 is CASSKGRGGYEQYF. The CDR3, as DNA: TGTGCCAGCAGCAAAGGCAGGGGGGGGTACGAGCAGTACTTC.

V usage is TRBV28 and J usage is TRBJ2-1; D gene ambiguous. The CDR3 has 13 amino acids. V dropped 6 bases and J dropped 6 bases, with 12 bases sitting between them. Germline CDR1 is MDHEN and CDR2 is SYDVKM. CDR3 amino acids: CASSPGRPNEQFF. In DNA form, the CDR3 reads TGTGCCAGCAGCCCCGGTAGGCCCAATGAGCAGTTCTTC.

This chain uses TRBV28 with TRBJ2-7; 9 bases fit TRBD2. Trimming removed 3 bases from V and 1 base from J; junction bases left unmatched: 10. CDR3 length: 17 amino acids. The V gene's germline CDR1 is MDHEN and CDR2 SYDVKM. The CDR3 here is CASSFVLSGRFSYEQYF. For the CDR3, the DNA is TGTGCCAGCAGTTTTGTCTTGAGCGGGAGGTTTTCCTACGAGCAGTACTTC.

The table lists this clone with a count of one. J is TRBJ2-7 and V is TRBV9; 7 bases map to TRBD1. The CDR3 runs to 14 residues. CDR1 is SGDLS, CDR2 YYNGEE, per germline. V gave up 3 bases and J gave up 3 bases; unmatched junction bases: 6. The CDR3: CASSGDRERYEQYF. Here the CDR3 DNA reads TGTGCCAGCAGCGGAGACAGGGAACGCTACGAGCAGTACTTC.

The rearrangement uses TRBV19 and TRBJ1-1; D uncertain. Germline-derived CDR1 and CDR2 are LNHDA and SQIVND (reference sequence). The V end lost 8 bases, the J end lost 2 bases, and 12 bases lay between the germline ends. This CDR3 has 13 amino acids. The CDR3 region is CASYKGVNTEAFF. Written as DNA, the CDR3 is TGTGCCAGTTATAAGGGAGTAAACACTGAAGCTTTCTTT. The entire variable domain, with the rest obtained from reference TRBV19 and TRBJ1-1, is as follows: DGGITQSPKYLFRKEGQNVTLSCEQNLNHDAMYWYRQDPGQGLRLIYYSQIVNDFQKGDIAEGYSVSREKKESFPLTVTSAQKNPTAFYLCASYKGVNTEAFFGQGTRLTVV.

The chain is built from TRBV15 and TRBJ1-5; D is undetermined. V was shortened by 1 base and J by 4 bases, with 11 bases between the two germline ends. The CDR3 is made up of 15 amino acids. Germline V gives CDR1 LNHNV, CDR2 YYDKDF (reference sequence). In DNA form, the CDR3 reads TGTGCCACCAGCAGAGGGTTGGGTTATAATCAGCCCCAGCATTTT. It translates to CATSRGLGYNQPQHF.

CDR3 nucleotide sequence: TGTGCCAGCAGCTTAGGGACCGTTCCTAATGAAAAACTGTTTTTT. Protein product: CASSLGTVPNEKLFF. The rearrangement joins TRBV7-9 to TRBJ1-4; no firm D call. Germline loops: CDR1 SEHNR, CDR2 FQNEAQ (reference sequence). The CDR3 contains 15 residues. Trimming took 1 base from V and 3 from J, leaving 9 bases between them.

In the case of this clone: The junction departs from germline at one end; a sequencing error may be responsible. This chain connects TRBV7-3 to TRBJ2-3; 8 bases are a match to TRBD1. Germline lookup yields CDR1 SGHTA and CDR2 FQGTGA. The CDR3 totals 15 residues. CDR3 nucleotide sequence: TGTGCCAGCAGCGCCAGGGGGCTAACCGGAGATTCGCAGTATTTT. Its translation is CASSARGLTGDSQYF.

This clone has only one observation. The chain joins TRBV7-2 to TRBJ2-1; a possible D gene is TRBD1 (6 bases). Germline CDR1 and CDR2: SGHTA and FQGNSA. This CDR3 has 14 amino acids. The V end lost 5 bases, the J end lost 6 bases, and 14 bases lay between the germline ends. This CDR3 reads CASSVRGLGNEQFF. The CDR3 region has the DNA TGTGCCAGCAGCGTCAGGGGCTTAGGCAATGAGCAGTTCTTC. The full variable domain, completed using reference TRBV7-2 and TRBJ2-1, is GAGVSQSPSNKVTEKGKDVELRCDPISGHTALYWYRQSLGQGLEFLIYFQGNSAPDKSGLPSDRFSAERTGGSVSTLTIQRTQQEDSAVYLCASSVRGLGNEQFFGPGTRLTVL.

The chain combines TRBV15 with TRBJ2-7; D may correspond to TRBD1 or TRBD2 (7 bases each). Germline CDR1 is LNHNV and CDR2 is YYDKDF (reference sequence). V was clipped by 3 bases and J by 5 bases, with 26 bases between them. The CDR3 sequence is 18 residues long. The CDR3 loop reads CATSRSRGGRLPLHEQYF. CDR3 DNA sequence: TGTGCCACCAGCAGGTCCAGGGGGGGGAGGCTTCCACTCCACGAGCAGTACTTC.

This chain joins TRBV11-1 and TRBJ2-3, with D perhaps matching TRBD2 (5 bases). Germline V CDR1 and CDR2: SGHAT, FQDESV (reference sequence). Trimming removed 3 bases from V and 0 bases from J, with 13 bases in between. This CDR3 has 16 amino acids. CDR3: CASSLRAAASTDTQYF. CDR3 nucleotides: TGTGCCAGCAGCTTGCGAGCGGCTGCTAGCACAGATACGCAGTATTTT.

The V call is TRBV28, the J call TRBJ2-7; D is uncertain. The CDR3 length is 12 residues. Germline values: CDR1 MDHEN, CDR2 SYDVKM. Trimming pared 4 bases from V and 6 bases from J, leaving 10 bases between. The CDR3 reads CASSSPGFEQYF. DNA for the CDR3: TGTGCCAGCAGTTCCCCGGGTTTCGAGCAGTACTTC.